This T cell receptor (beta chain) was identified during a study of blood T cell repertoires in COVID-19. In the study overall: Both acute and convalescent COVID-19 samples were obtained from the United States, Italy and Spain. Sources were T cells, B-cell-depleted T cells, or PBMCs; the material itself was cDNA or gDNA.

This CDR3 comprises 19 residues. V lost 2 bases and J lost 7; bases outside the gene matches: 15. The germline CDR1 and CDR2 sequences are KGHDR and SFDVKD. Original analysis: Amplification of reference gene primers provided the estimated nucleated cell counts. Assay used: immunoSEQ multiplex PCR; TCRdb lists only in-frame clones, some missing. V, J and clone size are taken as reported in that table, and D and trimming were inferred from the DNA itself. The sample carries roughly 40,000 clones, around 84% recorded once. The TCR was taken from a woman in her 70s in a cohort sampled during active COVID-19. Sequenced: peripheral blood. The chain recombines TRBV24-1 with TRBJ2-1; TRBD2 agrees at 11 bases. DNA of the CDR3: TGTGCCACCAGTGATTCTGCATTCACCGGGACTAGCGGTGGGAATGAGCAGTTCTTC. It codes for CATSDSAFTGTSGGNEQFF.